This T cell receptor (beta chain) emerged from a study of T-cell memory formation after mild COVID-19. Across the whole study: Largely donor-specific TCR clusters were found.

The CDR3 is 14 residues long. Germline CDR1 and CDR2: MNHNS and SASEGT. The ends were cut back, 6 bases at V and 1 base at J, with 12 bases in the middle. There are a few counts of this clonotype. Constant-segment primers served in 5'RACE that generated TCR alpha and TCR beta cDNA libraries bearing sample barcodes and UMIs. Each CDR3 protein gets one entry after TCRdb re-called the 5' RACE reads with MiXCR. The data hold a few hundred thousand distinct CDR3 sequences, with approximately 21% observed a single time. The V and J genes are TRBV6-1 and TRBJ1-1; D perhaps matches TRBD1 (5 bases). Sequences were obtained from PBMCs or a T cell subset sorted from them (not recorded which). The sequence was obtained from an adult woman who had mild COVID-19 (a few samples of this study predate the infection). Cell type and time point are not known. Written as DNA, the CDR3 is TGTGCCAGCAGCCAGGGTCCCGGGAACACTGAAGCTTTCTTT. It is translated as CASSQGPGNTEAFF.